Listed below are T cell receptor beta chains from one sample, sequenced in a study of Ad26.COV2.S vaccination and SARS-CoV-2 variants. Some clones are missing from TCRdb's copy, which holds only in-frame ones; the method was immunoSEQ multiplex PCR. The sample lists roughly 420,000 clones, roughly nine tenths occurring once. Sequenced material: peripheral blood, taken in a trial of Ad26.COV2.S vaccine versus placebo. The receptor set was obtained from a person aged 18-60 years who received the Ad26.COV2.S COVID-19 vaccine or a placebo. The CDR3 runs from the conserved cysteine through the conserved F or W. A D gene is named only where the DNA matches it firmly. Where a row states a size, it is once, few, many or the class of an expanded clone; other rows omit it.

V gene	clone size	D gene	J gene	CDR3 DNA	CDR3 protein
TRBV4-1	NA	NA	TRBJ2-1	TGCGCCAGCAGCCAAGATTTAGAGACTAGGGTCACGGATGAGCAGTTCTTC	CASSQDLETRVTDEQFF
TRBV18	once	TRBD1	TRBJ1-1	TGTGCCAGCTCACCCCGGGACAGGGTAAAAACTTTCTTT	CASSPRDRVKTFF
TRBV4-1	NA	NA	TRBJ1-5	TGCGCCAGCAGCCCGTGGCAGGGAGGCAATCAGCCCCAGCATTTT	CASSPWQGGNQPQHF
TRBV7-2	NA	TRBD1	TRBJ1-6	TGTGCCAGCAGCTTAGCCGGGACAGGGGACGCACCCCTCCACTTT	CASSLAGTGDAPLHF
TRBV30	NA	NA	TRBJ2-7	TGTGCCTGGACACCCCCCACACAGGGCTACGAGCAGTACTTC	CAWTPPTQGYEQYF
TRBV3-1/TRBV3-2	NA	NA	TRBJ1-2	TGTGCCAGCAGCGGAACGGTTCTTGGCTACACCTTC	CASSGTVLGYTF
TRBV4-1	NA	NA	TRBJ1-1	TGCGCCAGCAGCCAAGAAGGCGGGACCAGCACCGGGGGGGCTGAAGCTTTCTTT	CASSQEGGTSTGGAEAFF
TRBV27	NA	TRBD2	TRBJ2-3	TGTGCCAGCAGTTCCAAGTCTAGCGGGGGAGGACCTCTGCGCACAGATACGCAGTATTTT	CASSSKSSGGGPLRTDTQYF
TRBV7-9	NA	TRBD1	TRBJ2-2	TGTGCCAGCAGCCTATGGACAGGGATGGCCGGGGAGCTGTTTTTT	CASSLWTGMAGELFF
TRBV5-4	NA	TRBD1	TRBJ2-6	TGTGCCAGCAGCTTGATAGGGGGCTCAACTGGGGCCAACGTCCTGACTTTC	CASSLIGGSTGANVLTF
TRBV7-2	NA	NA	TRBJ2-3	TGTGCCAGCGCGACGGCAGATACGCAGTATTTT	CASATADTQYF
TRBV5-4	NA	NA	TRBJ2-1	TGTGCCAGCAGCTTACGACAAACCCTAGGAGGTGAGCAGTTCTTC	CASSLRQTLGGEQFF
TRBV7-3	NA	NA	TRBJ1-6	TGTGCCAGCAGCCGGAGCGGGGCCTATAATTCACCCCTCCACTTT	CASSRSGAYNSPLHF
TRBV19	many	TRBD1	TRBJ2-2	TGTGCCAGTAGTACTCGCTATGGACAGGCTGGAGATTCCGGGGAGCTGTTTTTT	CASSTRYGQAGDSGELFF